The rows below give T cell receptor beta chains drawn from one sample of a study of blood T cell repertoires in COVID-19. Here immunoSEQ multiplex PCR was the method, and the copy in TCRdb shows in-frame clones only, minus some. The table shows fewer than 150,000 clones, with around 78% occurring only once. Sequencing input: peripheral blood. The receptors stem from a human donor in a cohort sampled during active COVID-19. The CDR3 runs from the conserved cysteine through the conserved F or W. Each record gives: J gene, V gene, CDR3 length, D gene, clone size, CDR3 DNA, CDR3 protein. D genes are given only for firm matches. Size is stated for part of the rows, as once, few or many counts, or as a class when the clone is expanded.

TRBJ2-6 TRBV5-1 17 - few TGCGCCAGCAGCTTGTCCAGGGCCACCTCTGGGGCCAACGTCCTGACTTTC CASSLSRATSGANVLTF
TRBJ1-1 TRBV5-1 14 - - TGCGCCAGCAGCCCCGGCGACAGGAACACTGAAGCTTTCTTT CASSPGDRNTEAFF
TRBJ1-5 TRBV29-1 13 - - TGCAGCGTTGGGCCAGGTCCCAATCAGCCCCAGCATTTT CSVGPGPNQPQHF
TRBJ2-1 TRBV11-2 16 TRBD2 - TGTGCCAGCAGTCCCCTCTCCGGGGGGGCTTACAATGAGCAGTTCTTC CASSPLSGGAYNEQFF
TRBJ1-6 TRBV5-1 18 - - TGCGCCAGCAGCTTGACCAAGGGGGACATCGGGTTCGATTCACCCCTCCACTTT CASSLTKGDIGFDSPLHF
TRBJ1-5 TRBV19 17 TRBD1 - TGTGCCAGTAGTTTCTGGACAGGGGGCGTCGGCAATCAGCCCCAGCATTTT CASSFWTGGVGNQPQHF
TRBJ2-7 TRBV29-1 13 TRBD1 - TGCAGCGTTCCGGGGACAGGGGATGGGGAGCAGTACTTC CSVPGTGDGEQYF
TRBJ2-5 TRBV28 16 - - TGTGCCAGCAGTTTAGCCGGGACTCACCCCGGAGAGACCCAGTACTTC CASSLAGTHPGETQYF
TRBJ1-3 TRBV15 13 - - TGTGCCACCAGGGGGGGCTCTGGAAACACCATATATTTT CATRGGSGNTIYF
TRBJ1-2 TRBV29-1 13 - - TGCAGCGTCGGGAGGGAAGGGAGGGACGGCTACACCTTC CSVGREGRDGYTF
TRBJ1-1 TRBV5-5 13 - - TGTGCCAGCAGCTTGAATTCGTTCGGTGAAGCTTTCTTT CASSLNSFGEAFF
TRBJ2-3 TRBV14 13 - - TGTGCCAGCAGCCAGGGGACTTCTAATACGCAGTATTTT CASSQGTSNTQYF
TRBJ1-1 TRBV3-1/TRBV3-2 12 - - TGTGCCAGCAGTGCAGTCTACACTGAAGCTTTCTTT CASSAVYTEAFF
TRBJ1-1 TRBV5-4 15 - - TGTGCCAGCAGCTTGGTGACGAGGGTCGGAACTGAAGCTTTCTTT CASSLVTRVGTEAFF
TRBJ2-7 TRBV5-4 13 - - TGTGCCAGCAGCTCGGGAAAGCCCTACGAGCAGTACTTC CASSSGKPYEQYF
TRBJ2-1 TRBV19 12 TRBD1 - TGTGCCACCCAACAGGGGTACAATGAGCAGTTCTTC CATQQGYNEQFF
TRBJ1-6 TRBV29-1 14 - many TGCAGCGTAGCCTCCGCAGGGGTCAACTCACCCCTCCACTTT CSVASAGVNSPLHF
TRBJ2-5 TRBV5-1 15 TRBD2 - TGCGCCAGCAGCTTGGAGAGCCTAGCGGGGTTGACCCAGTACTTC CASSLESLAGLTQYF
TRBJ1-6 TRBV2 15 - - TGTGCCAGCAGTGTTGGCAGGCCCCTTTCTCAGGCCCTCCACTTT CASSVGRPLSQALHF
TRBJ2-7 TRBV7-9 14 TRBD1 once TGTGCCAGCAGCATCCTACAGGGGTCCTACGAGCAGTACTTC CASSILQGSYEQYF
TRBJ1-4 TRBV5-1 15 - - TGCGCCAGCAGCCTGGTAGGGGCAACTAATGAAAAACTGTTTTTT CASSLVGATNEKLFF
TRBJ1-2 TRBV2 14 TRBD1 - TGTGCCAGCAGTGGACAGGGGGGTACCTATGGCTACACCTTC CASSGQGGTYGYTF
TRBJ1-6 TRBV27 15 - few TGTGCCAGCAGTCTCCGGACAGCGGGGGATTCACCCCTCCACTTT CASSLRTAGDSPLHF
TRBJ2-1 TRBV6-5 11 - - TGTGCCAGCACCCTAGGGGATGAGCAGTTCTTC CASTLGDEQFF
TRBJ1-6 TRBV5-5 17 - - TGTGCCAGCAGCTTCTCCCCAACGGACAGCACAAATTCACCCCTCCACTTT CASSFSPTDSTNSPLHF
TRBJ1-2 TRBV7-9 12 - few TGTGCCAGCAGCCCGACAGGATATGGCTACACCTTC CASSPTGYGYTF
TRBJ2-1 TRBV9 16 - - TGTGCCAGCAGCGTAGTGGCTTCAGGGGGGTTCAATGAGCAGTTCTTC CASSVVASGGFNEQFF
TRBJ2-1 TRBV5-1 17 TRBD2 - TGCGCCAGCAGCTCTACTAGCGGGGTGAGCTCCTACAATGAGCAGTTCTTC CASSSTSGVSSYNEQFF
TRBJ1-2 TRBV6-6 13 - - TGTGCCAGCAGCTCAGGGGCTAACTATGGCTACACCTTC CASSSGANYGYTF
TRBJ2-1 TRBV5-4 15 TRBD2 - TGTGCCAGCAGCTTCCTATTAGCGGGGGACAATGAGCAGTTCTTC CASSFLLAGDNEQFF
TRBJ2-1 TRBV7-8 18 - - TGTGCCAGCAGCTTAGGCGGTCTTGGAACGGAGTCCTACAATGAGCAGTTCTTC CASSLGGLGTESYNEQFF
TRBJ2-2 TRBV2 18 - - TGTGCCAGCAGAGACCGCCTATTACCAGCGAAAGGCACCGGGGAGCTGTTTTTT CASRDRLLPAKGTGELFF
TRBJ2-7 TRBV9 14 - - TGTGCCAGCAGCCCCGGAGGGAGCTCCTACGAGCAGTACTTC CASSPGGSSYEQYF
TRBJ2-7 TRBV27 13 - - TGTGCCAGCAGGGTCAGCGGGTCCTACGAGCAGTACTTC CASRVSGSYEQYF
TRBJ2-7 TRBV5-1 13 TRBD2 few TGCGCCAGCAGTACCGGGACTAGGGGCGAGCAGTACTTC CASSTGTRGEQYF